A selection of T cell receptor beta chains follows, all from one sample in a study of blood T cell repertoires in COVID-19. Produced via immunoSEQ multiplex PCR; TCRdb's table is partial and in-frame only. This table holds fewer than 300,000 clones, 75% to 95% found once. Sequenced sample: PBMCs or T cells enriched from blood (not recorded which). The receptors here all came from a woman younger than 45 who had recovered from COVID-19. Both conserved end residues are part of each CDR3. The D gene is left open where the match is weak. Part of the rows lack a size; the others show once, few, many or a class for expanded clones.

TRBJ1-1 | TRBV7-8 | - | TRBD1 | CASSLRDRGHTEAFF | TGTGCCAGCAGCTTAAGGGACAGGGGGCATACTGAAGCTTTCTTT
TRBJ1-5 | TRBV5-5 | few | - | CASRRGFTDQPQHF | TGTGCCTCAAGGAGGGGATTTACGGATCAGCCCCAGCATTTT
TRBJ1-1 | TRBV19 | - | TRBD1 | CASSSQTGMNTEAFF | TGTGCCAGTAGTTCACAGACAGGGATGAACACTGAAGCTTTCTTT
TRBJ2-7 | TRBV6-5 | - | - | CASSYTSLAYEQYF | TGTGCCAGCAGTTACACTTCATTAGCCTACGAGCAGTACTTC
TRBJ2-3 | TRBV15 | - | TRBD2 | CATSAPELAGSADTQYF | TGTGCCACCAGCGCACCCGAACTAGCGGGATCTGCAGATACGCAGTATTTT
TRBJ1-5 | TRBV4-1 | few | - | CASSFQQGSDQPQHF | TGCGCCAGCAGCTTTCAACAGGGTAGTGATCAGCCCCAGCATTTT
TRBJ2-7 | TRBV14 | - | - | CASSRTERNYEQYF | TGTGCCAGCAGCCGAACGGAGAGAAACTACGAGCAGTACTTC
TRBJ1-5 | TRBV27 | - | TRBD1 | CASSLGQDNQPQHF | TGTGCCAGCAGTCTCGGACAGGACAATCAGCCCCAGCATTTT
TRBJ2-5 | TRBV18 | - | - | CASSPESVSETQYF | TGTGCCAGCTCACCAGAGTCGGTATCGGAGACCCAGTACTTC
TRBJ1-6 | TRBV28 | - | - | CASSFLTSSLHF | TGTGCCAGCAGTTTCTTGACTTCATCCCTCCACTTT
TRBJ2-7 | TRBV7-2 | - | TRBD2 | CASSPQFKASGNYEQYF | TGTGCCAGCAGCCCGCAATTTAAGGCTAGCGGGAATTACGAGCAGTACTTC
TRBJ1-3 | TRBV30 | - | - | CAWGQGARNTIYF | TGTGCCTGGGGTCAAGGGGCCAGAAACACCATATATTTT
TRBJ1-2 | TRBV6-5 | few | TRBD1 | CASSSRQGWYTF | TGTGCCAGCAGTTCCAGACAGGGCTGGTACACCTTC
TRBJ1-2 | TRBV18 | once | - | CASSPMDNSYGYTF | TGTGCCAGCTCACCAATGGACAACTCGTATGGCTACACCTTC
TRBJ2-7 | TRBV30 | - | TRBD1 | CAWSVRPGQYRF | TGTGCCTGGAGTGTACGTCCGGGACAGTACCGCTTC
TRBJ2-1 | TRBV18 | once | TRBD1 | CASSHSGTGIDNEQFF | TGTGCCAGCTCACATTCCGGGACAGGGATCGACAATGAGCAGTTCTTC
TRBJ1-3 | TRBV5-4 | - | - | CASSLAGIGNTIYF | TGTGCCAGCAGCCTTGCGGGGATCGGAAACACCATATATTTT
TRBJ1-4 | TRBV29-1 | - | - | CSVENPSREKLFF | TGCAGCGTTGAAAACCCCTCTAGGGAAAAACTGTTTTTT
TRBJ2-2 | TRBV6-2/TRBV6-3 | once | - | CASSPPRGTGTTGELFF | TGTGCCAGCAGTCCCCCACGGGGAACAGGGACCACCGGGGAGCTGTTTTTT
TRBJ2-3 | TRBV23-1 | - | - | CASSQSEALGFDTQYF | TGCGCCAGCAGTCAATCTGAAGCCCTAGGATTCGATACGCAGTATTTT
TRBJ2-7 | TRBV27 | once | - | CASRRLGTEEQYF | TGTGCCAGCAGAAGACTAGGAACGGAAGAGCAGTACTTC
TRBJ2-5 | TRBV5-1 | - | TRBD2 | CASRHPYQPRTSGRETQYF | TGCGCCAGCAGACATCCCTACCAGCCCCGGACTAGCGGGAGAGAGACCCAGTACTTC
TRBJ2-1 | TRBV20-1 | - | TRBD1 | CSASRPGTGRRNEQFF | TGCAGTGCTAGTCGTCCGGGGACAGGGCGGAGAAATGAGCAGTTCTTC
TRBJ2-1 | TRBV14 | - | TRBD1 | CASSQIPPGTGGWNEQFF | TGTGCCAGCAGCCAAATTCCCCCCGGGACAGGGGGATGGAATGAGCAGTTCTTC
TRBJ2-5 | TRBV28 | - | TRBD2 | CASNSGSLETQYF | TGTGCCAGCAATAGCGGGAGCCTAGAGACCCAGTACTTC
TRBJ2-2 | TRBV7-9 | - | TRBD2 | CASSLPSGRANTGELFF | TGTGCCAGCAGCTTACCTAGCGGGAGGGCGAACACCGGGGAGCTGTTTTTT
TRBJ1-5 | TRBV6-5 | - | TRBD1 | CASSWDRVRNQPQHF | TGTGCCAGCAGCTGGGACAGGGTCCGCAATCAGCCCCAGCATTTT
TRBJ2-5 | TRBV12-5 | - | - | CARRTPQETQYF | TGTGCTAGAAGGACACCTCAAGAGACCCAGTACTTC
TRBJ1-5 | TRBV24-1 | - | - | CATSDGQFSQPQHF | TGTGCCACCAGTGATGGACAGTTCAGTCAGCCCCAGCATTTT
TRBJ2-1 | TRBV5-1 | - | - | CASSLDGNSYNEQFF | TGCGCCAGCAGCTTGGACGGGAATTCCTACAATGAGCAGTTCTTC
TRBJ2-1 | TRBV4-1 | - | - | CASSQDHRGGIDEQFF | TGCGCCAGCAGCCAAGATCACAGGGGGGGTATAGATGAGCAGTTCTTC
TRBJ2-7 | TRBV7-8 | - | TRBD1 | CASSQTGQGYEQYF | TGTGCCAGCAGCCAGACGGGACAGGGTTACGAGCAGTACTTC
TRBJ2-7 | TRBV28 | - | - | CASSPRQNYEQYF | TGTGCCAGCAGCCCTCGACAGAACTACGAGCAGTACTTC
TRBJ2-5 | TRBV5-8 | - | TRBD2 | CASSLGGLAGPQETQYF | TGTGCCAGCAGCTTGGGGGGACTAGCGGGACCTCAAGAGACCCAGTACTTC
TRBJ2-5 | TRBV19 | - | - | CASSMGLVGETQYF | TGTGCCAGTAGTATGGGGCTAGTAGGCGAGACCCAGTACTTC
TRBJ1-5 | TRBV19 | - | TRBD1 | CASRDDRGRMGNQPQHF | TGTGCCAGTAGAGATGACAGGGGGCGCATGGGCAATCAGCCCCAGCATTTT
TRBJ2-1 | TRBV7-6 | - | - | CASSLASIANEQFF | TGTGCCAGCAGCTTAGCTAGTATTGCGAATGAGCAGTTCTTC
TRBJ1-2 | TRBV6-5 | - | - | CASSPTGFKGYTF | TGTGCCAGCAGTCCCACAGGGTTCAAGGGCTACACCTTC
TRBJ2-3 | TRBV20-1 | - | TRBD2 | CSASRTIGGGFTDTQYF | TGCAGTGCTAGTCGAACGATAGGCGGGGGTTTCACAGATACGCAGTATTTT
TRBJ2-3 | TRBV5-1 | - | TRBD2 | CASSLAGHGRAADTQYF | TGCGCCAGCAGCTTGGCGGGCCACGGGAGGGCGGCAGATACGCAGTATTTT
TRBJ2-1 | TRBV7-9 | - | TRBD1 | CASSRIGPRDRAGNEQFF | TGTGCCAGCAGCCGAATAGGGCCCCGGGACAGGGCGGGGAATGAGCAGTTCTTC
TRBJ1-1 | TRBV3-1/TRBV3-2 | few | - | CASSQSWAYTEAFF | TGTGCCAGCAGCCAATCATGGGCTTACACTGAAGCTTTCTTT
TRBJ2-6 | TRBV7-9 | - | - | CAIYRASGANVLTF | TGTGCCATTTACAGGGCTTCTGGGGCCAACGTCCTGACTTTC
TRBJ1-4 | TRBV20-1 | - | - | CSASVGSGPKFF | TGCAGTGCTAGTGTGGGGTCAGGGCCCAAATTTTTT
TRBJ2-3 | TRBV24-1 | - | - | CATSPGSSTDTQYF | TGTGCCACCAGTCCGGGATCTAGCACAGATACGCAGTATTTT
TRBJ2-1 | TRBV19 | once | TRBD2 | CASNQAGGQGEQFF | TGTGCCAGTAATCAAGCGGGGGGGCAGGGTGAGCAGTTCTTC
TRBJ2-7 | TRBV5-5 | - | TRBD1 | CASSFENRGTYEQYF | TGTGCCAGCAGCTTTGAGAACAGGGGTACCTACGAGCAGTACTTC
TRBJ1-5 | TRBV30 | - | TRBD1 | CAWSVGQGFQPQHF | TGTGCCTGGAGTGTGGGACAGGGGTTTCAGCCCCAGCATTTT
TRBJ2-5 | TRBV29-1 | - | - | CSVALGVLAETQYF | TGCAGCGTTGCTCTTGGAGTGTTAGCGGAGACCCAGTACTTC
TRBJ2-7 | TRBV2 | - | - | CASSGVGSSYEQYF | TGTGCCAGCAGTGGGGTCGGGAGCTCCTACGAGCAGTACTTC
TRBJ2-2 | TRBV28 | - | TRBD2 | CASTLVTSGRTGELFF | TGTGCCAGCACTTTAGTCACTAGCGGGAGGACCGGGGAGCTGTTTTTT
TRBJ2-1 | TRBV19 | - | - | CASSITGPGISSYNEQFF | TGTGCCAGTAGTATAACAGGACCAGGGATCAGCTCCTACAATGAGCAGTTCTTC
TRBJ2-2 | TRBV9 | - | - | CASSNLATGELFF | TGTGCCAGCAGTAATCTAGCTACCGGGGAGCTGTTTTTT
TRBJ2-5 | TRBV7-2 | - | - | CASSSFRQYGSAETQYF | TGTGCCAGCAGCTCATTCAGGCAATACGGGAGCGCGGAGACCCAGTACTTC
TRBJ1-2 | TRBV19 | - | - | CASTSGYNYGYTF | -
TRBJ1-4 | TRBV9 | - | - | CASSRSDSSNEKLFF | TGTGCCAGCAGCAGGTCCGACAGCTCTAATGAAAAACTGTTTTTT
TRBJ1-2 | TRBV30 | - | - | CAWSVEEYGYTF | TGTGCCTGGAGTGTAGAGGAGTATGGCTACACCTTC
TRBJ2-1 | TRBV11-2 | - | TRBD2 | CASSLRAGGPNEQFF | TGTGCCAGCAGCCTCCGGGCGGGAGGGCCTAATGAGCAGTTCTTC